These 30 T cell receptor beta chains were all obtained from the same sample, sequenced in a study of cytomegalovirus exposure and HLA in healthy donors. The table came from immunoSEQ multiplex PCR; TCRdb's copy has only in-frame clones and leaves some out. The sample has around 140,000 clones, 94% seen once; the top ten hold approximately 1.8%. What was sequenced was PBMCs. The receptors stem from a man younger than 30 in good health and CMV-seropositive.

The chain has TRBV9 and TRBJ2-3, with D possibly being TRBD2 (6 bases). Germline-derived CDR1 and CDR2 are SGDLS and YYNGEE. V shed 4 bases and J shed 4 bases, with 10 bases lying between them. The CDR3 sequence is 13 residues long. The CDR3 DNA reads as TGTGCCAGCAGCCCCTTAGCGGCAGATACGCAGTATTTT. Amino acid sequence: CASSPLAADTQYF.

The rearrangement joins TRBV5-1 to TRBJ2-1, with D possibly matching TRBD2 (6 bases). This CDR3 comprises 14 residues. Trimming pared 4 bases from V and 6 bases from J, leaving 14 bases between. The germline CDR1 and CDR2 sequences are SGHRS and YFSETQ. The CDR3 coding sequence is TGCGCCAGCAGCATCAGCCCGGGACTCAATGAGCAGTTCTTC. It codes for CASSISPGLNEQFF.

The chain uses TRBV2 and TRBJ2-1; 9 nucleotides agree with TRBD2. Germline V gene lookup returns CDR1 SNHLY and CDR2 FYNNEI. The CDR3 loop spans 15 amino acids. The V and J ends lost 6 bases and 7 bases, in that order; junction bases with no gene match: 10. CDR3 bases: TGTGCCAGCAGAGAGCTTGGGACTAGCAAAAATGAGCAGTTCTTC. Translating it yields CASRELGTSKNEQFF.

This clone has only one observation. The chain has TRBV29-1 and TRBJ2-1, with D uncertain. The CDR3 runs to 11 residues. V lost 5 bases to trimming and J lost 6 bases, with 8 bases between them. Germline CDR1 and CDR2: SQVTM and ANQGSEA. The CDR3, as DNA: TGCAGCGTTTCGCCCGGCAATGAGCAGTTCTTC. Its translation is CSVSPGNEQFF.

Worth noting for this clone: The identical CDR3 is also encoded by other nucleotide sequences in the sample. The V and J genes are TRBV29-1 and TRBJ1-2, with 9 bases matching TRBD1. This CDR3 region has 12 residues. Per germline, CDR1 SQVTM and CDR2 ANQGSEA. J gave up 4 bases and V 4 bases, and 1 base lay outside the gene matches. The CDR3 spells CSVGDRVYGYTF. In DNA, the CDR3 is TGCAGCGTTGGGGACAGGGTCTATGGCTACACCTTC.

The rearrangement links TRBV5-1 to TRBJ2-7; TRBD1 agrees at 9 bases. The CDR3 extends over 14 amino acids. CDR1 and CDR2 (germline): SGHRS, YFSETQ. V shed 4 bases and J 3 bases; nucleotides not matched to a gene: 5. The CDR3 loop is CASSAGTGIYEQYF. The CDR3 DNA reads TGCGCCAGCAGCGCGGGGACAGGGATCTACGAGCAGTACTTC.

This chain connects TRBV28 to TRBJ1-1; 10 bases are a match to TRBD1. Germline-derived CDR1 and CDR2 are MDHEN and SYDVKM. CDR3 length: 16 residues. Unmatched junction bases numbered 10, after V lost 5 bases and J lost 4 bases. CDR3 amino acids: CASSPFWDRGSTEAFF. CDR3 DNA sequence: TGTGCCAGCAGTCCGTTCTGGGACAGGGGAAGCACTGAAGCTTTCTTT.

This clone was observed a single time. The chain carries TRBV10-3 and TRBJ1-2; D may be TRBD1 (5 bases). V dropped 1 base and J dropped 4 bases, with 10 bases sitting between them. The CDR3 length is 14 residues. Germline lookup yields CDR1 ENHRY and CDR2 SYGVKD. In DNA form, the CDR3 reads TGTGCCATCAGTGAGTTGGGGGGGATCTATGGCTACACCTTC. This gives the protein CAISELGGIYGYTF.

The CDR3 loop reads CAWSPTGVRNEQFF. The CDR3 region has the DNA TGTGCCTGGAGTCCGACAGGGGTTAGGAATGAGCAGTTCTTC. The chain carries TRBV30 and TRBJ2-1; TRBD1 aligns across 8 bases. V gave up 2 bases and J gave up 7 bases; unmatched junction bases: 7. The CDR3 sequence is 14 residues long. Germline loops: CDR1 GTSNPN, CDR2 SVGIG (reference sequence).

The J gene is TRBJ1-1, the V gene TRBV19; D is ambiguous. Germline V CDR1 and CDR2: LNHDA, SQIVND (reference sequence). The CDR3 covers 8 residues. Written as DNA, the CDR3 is TGTGGTCGGCTAGGAGCTTTCTTT. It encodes CGRLGAFF.

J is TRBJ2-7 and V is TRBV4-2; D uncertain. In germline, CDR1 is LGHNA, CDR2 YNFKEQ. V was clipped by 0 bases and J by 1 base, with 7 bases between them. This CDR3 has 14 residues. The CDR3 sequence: CASSQEYSSYEQYF. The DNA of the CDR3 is TGTGCCAGCAGCCAAGAATATAGTTCCTACGAGCAGTACTTC.

CDR3: CASSLRPYGLAHNEQFF. In nucleotides, the CDR3 is TGTGCCAGCAGCTTAAGGCCATATGGACTAGCTCACAATGAGCAGTTCTTC. The chain links TRBV7-6 to TRBJ2-1, with 8 bases that match TRBD2. V shed 2 bases, J shed 5 bases, and the junction held 11 bases outside the gene matches. Germline lookup yields CDR1 SGHVS and CDR2 FNYEAQ. This CDR3 is 17 amino acids long.

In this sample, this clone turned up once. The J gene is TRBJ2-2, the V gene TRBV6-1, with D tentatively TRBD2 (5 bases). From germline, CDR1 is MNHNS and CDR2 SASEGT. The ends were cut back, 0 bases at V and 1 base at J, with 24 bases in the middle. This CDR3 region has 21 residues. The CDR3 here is CASSEALLLMTTERNTGELFF. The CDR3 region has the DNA TGTGCCAGCAGTGAAGCGCTTCTGCTCATGACTACCGAAAGGAACACCGGGGAGCTGTTTTTT.

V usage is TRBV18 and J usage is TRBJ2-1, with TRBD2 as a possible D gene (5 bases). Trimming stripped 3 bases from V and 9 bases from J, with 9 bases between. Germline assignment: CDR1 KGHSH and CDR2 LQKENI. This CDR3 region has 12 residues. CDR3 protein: CASSPGVGEQFF. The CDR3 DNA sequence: TGTGCCAGCTCACCGGGAGTAGGTGAGCAGTTCTTC. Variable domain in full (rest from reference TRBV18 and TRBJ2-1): NAGVMQNPRHLVRRRGQEARLRCSPMKGHSHVYWYRQLPEEGLKFMVYLQKENIIDESGMPKERFSAEFPKEGPSILRIQQVVRGDSAAYFCASSPGVGEQFFGPGTRLTVL.

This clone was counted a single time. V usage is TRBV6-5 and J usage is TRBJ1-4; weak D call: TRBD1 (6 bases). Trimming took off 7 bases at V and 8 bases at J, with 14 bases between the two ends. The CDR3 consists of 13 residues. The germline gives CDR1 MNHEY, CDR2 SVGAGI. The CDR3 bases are TGTGCCAGCAAAGTCTGGGGACAAGAAAAACTGTTTTTT. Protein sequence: CASKVWGQEKLFF.

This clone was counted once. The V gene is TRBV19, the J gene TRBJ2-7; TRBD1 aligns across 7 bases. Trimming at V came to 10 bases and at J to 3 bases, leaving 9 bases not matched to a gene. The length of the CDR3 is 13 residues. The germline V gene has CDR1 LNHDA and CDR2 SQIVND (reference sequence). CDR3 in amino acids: CATRRGGDYEQYF. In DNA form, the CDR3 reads TGTGCCACCCGCCGAGGGGGCGACTACGAGCAGTACTTC.

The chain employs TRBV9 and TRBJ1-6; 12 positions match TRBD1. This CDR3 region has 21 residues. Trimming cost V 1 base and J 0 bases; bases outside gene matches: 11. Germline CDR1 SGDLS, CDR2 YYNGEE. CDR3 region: CASSVLDPGQGASSYNSPLHF. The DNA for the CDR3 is TGTGCCAGCAGCGTATTAGACCCGGGACAGGGGGCGAGCTCCTATAATTCACCCCTCCACTTT.

The CDR3 DNA is TGTGCCAGCAGCGGGACTAATAATTCACCCCTCCACTTT. Encoded protein: CASSGTNNSPLHF. This sequence joins TRBV28 and TRBJ1-6; TRBD1 is a possible D gene (5 bases). CDR3 length: 13 amino acids. Germline V gives CDR1 MDHEN, CDR2 SYDVKM. Trimming shortened V by 6 bases and J by 5 bases, and 8 bases separated the two germline ends.

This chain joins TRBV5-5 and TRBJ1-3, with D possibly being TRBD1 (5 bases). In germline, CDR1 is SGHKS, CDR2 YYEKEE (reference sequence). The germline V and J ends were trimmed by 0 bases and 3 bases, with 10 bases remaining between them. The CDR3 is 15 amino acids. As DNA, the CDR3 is TGTGCCAGCAGCTTGGCAGGGAATATTGGAAACACCATATATTTT. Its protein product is CASSLAGNIGNTIYF.

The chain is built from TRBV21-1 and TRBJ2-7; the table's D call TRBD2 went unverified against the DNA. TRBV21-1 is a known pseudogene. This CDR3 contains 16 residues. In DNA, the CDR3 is TGTGCCAGCAGCACTACGGAGGGACCCCTGGGCTACGAGCAGTACTTC. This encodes CASSTTEGPLGYEQYF.

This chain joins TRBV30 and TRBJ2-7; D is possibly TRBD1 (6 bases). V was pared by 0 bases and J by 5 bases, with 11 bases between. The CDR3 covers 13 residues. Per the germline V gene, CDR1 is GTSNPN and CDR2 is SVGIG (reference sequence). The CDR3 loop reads CAWSVGDNHEQYF. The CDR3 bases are TGTGCCTGGAGTGTAGGGGACAACCACGAGCAGTACTTC.

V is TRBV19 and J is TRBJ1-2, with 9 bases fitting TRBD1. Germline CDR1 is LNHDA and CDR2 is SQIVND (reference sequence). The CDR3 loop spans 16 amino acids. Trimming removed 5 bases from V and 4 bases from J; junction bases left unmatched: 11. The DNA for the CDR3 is TGTGCCAGTAGTTCCCTCCGGGACAGGGTTCGCTATGGCTACACCTTC. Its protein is CASSSLRDRVRYGYTF.

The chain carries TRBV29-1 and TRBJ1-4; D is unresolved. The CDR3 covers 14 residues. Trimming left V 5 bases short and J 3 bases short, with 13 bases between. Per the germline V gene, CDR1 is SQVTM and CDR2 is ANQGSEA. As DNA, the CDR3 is TGCAGCGTTCTACTCGTTGAAGCTAATGAAAAACTGTTTTTT. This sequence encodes CSVLLVEANEKLFF.

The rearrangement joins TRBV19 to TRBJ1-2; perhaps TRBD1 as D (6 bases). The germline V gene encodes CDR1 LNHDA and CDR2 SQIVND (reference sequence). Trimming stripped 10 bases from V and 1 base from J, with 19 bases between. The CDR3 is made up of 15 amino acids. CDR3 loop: CATSWEQGNNYGYTF. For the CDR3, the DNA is TGTGCCACCTCTTGGGAGCAGGGGAATAACTATGGCTACACCTTC. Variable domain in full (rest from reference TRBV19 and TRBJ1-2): DGGITQSPKYLFRKEGQNVTLSCEQNLNHDAMYWYRQDPGQGLRLIYYSQIVNDFQKGDIAEGYSVSREKKESFPLTVTSAQKNPTAFYLCATSWEQGNNYGYTFGSGTRLTVV.

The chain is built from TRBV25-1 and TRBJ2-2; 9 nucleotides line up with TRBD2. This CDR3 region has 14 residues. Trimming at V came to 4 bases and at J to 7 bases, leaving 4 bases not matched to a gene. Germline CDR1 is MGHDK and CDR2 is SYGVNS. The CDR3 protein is CASSVAGAIGELFF. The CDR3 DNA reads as TGTGCCAGCAGTGTAGCGGGAGCGATCGGGGAGCTGTTTTTT.

DNA for the CDR3: TGTGCCAGCTCACCGACAGTAAGCTCCTATAATTCACCCCTCCACTTT. It translates to CASSPTVSSYNSPLHF. The chain joins TRBV18 to TRBJ1-6; possible D gene TRBD1, 5 bases. V was cut by 3 bases and J by 0 bases, with 9 bases left in between. CDR3 length: 16 residues. From germline, CDR1 is KGHSH and CDR2 LQKENI.

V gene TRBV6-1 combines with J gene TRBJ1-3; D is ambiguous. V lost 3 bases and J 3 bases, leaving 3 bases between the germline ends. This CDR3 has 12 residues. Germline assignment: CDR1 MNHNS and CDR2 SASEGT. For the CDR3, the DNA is TGTGCCAGCAGTGAGAGTGGAAACACCATATATTTT. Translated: CASSESGNTIYF.

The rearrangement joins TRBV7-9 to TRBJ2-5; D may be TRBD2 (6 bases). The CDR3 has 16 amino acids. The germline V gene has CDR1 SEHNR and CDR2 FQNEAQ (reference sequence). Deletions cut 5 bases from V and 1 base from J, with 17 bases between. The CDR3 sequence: CASSLPSGTGQETQYF. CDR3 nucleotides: TGTGCCAGCAGCCTCCCGTCCGGGACTGGCCAAGAGACCCAGTACTTC.

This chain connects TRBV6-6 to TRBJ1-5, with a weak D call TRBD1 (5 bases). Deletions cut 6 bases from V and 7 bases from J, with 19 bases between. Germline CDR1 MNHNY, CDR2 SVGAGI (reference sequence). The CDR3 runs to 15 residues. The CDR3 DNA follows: TGTGCCAGCAGGTTAGAGCGGGGGGAGGGCCAGCCCCAGCATTTT. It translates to CASRLERGEGQPQHF.

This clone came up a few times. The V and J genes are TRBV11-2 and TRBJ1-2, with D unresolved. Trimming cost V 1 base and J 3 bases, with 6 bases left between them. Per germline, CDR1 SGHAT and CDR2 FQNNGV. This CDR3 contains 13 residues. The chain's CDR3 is CASSLGQYYGYTF. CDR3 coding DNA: TGTGCCAGCAGCTTAGGGCAGTACTATGGCTACACCTTC. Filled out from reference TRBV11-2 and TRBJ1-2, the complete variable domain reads EAGVAQSPRYKIIEKRQSVAFWCNPISGHATLYWYQQILGQGPKLLIQFQNNGVVDDSQLPKDRFSAERLKGVDSTLKIQPAKLEDSAVYLCASSLGQYYGYTFGSGTRLTVV.